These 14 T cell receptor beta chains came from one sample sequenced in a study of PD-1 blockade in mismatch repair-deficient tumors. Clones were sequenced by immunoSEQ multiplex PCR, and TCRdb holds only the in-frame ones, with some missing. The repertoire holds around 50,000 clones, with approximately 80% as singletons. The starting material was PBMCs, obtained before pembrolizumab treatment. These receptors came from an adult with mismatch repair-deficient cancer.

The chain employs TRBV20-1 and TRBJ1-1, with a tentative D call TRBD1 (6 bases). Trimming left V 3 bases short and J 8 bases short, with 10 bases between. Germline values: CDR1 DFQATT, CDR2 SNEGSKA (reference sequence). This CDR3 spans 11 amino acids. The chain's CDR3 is CSASRDIEAFF. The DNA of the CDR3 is TGCAGTGCTAGTCGGGACATCGAAGCTTTCTTT.

The CDR3 sequence is CSVEDSGKTQYF. The DNA of the CDR3 is TGCAGCGTTGAGGACTCGGGGAAGACCCAGTACTTC. This chain connects TRBV29-1 to TRBJ2-5, with D perhaps TRBD2 (5 bases). V lost 3 bases to trimming and J lost 6 bases, with 11 bases between them. Germline CDR1 is SQVTM and CDR2 is ANQGSEA. This CDR3 region has 12 residues.

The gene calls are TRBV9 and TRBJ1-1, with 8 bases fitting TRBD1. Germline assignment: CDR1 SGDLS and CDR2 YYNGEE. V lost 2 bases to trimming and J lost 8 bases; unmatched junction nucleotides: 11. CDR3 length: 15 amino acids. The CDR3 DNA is TGTGCCAGCAGCGTGGATCCCGCCAGGGGGCTGGAAGCTTTCTTT. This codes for CASSVDPARGLEAFF.

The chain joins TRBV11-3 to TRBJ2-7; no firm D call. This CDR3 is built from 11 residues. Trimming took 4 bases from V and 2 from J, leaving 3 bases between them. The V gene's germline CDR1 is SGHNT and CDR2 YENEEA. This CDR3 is CASSSAYEQYF. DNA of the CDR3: TGTGCCAGCAGCTCTGCCTACGAGCAGTACTTC.

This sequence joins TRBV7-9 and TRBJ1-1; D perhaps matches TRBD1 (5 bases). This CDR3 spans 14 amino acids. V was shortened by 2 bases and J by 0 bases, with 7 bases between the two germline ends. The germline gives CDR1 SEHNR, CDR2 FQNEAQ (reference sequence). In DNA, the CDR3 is TGTGCCAGCAGCTTATCAGGGATGAACACTGAAGCTTTCTTT. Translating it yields CASSLSGMNTEAFF.

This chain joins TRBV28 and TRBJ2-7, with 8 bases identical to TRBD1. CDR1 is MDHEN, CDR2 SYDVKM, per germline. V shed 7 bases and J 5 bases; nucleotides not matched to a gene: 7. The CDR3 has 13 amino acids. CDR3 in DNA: TGTGCCAGCACCTCGGGACAGGCAAACGAGCAGTACTTC. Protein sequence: CASTSGQANEQYF.

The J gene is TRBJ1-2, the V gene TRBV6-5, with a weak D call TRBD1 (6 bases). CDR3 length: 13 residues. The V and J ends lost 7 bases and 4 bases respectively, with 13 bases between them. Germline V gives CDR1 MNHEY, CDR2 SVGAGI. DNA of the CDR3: TGTGCCAGCACCAATACAGGGACCTATGGCTACACCTTC. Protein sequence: CASTNTGTYGYTF.

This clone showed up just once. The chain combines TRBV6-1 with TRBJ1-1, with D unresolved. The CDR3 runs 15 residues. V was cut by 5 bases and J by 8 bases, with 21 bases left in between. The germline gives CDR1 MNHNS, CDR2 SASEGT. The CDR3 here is CASSSRGGGGWEAFF. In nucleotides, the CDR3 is TGTGCCAGCAGTTCAAGAGGCGGAGGAGGTTGGGAAGCTTTCTTT.

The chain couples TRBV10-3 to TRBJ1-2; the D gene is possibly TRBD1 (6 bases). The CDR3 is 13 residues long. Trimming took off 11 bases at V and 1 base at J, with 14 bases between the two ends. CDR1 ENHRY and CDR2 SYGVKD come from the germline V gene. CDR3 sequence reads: CAYRATINYGYTF. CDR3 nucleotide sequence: TGTGCCTACAGGGCCACGATTAACTATGGCTACACCTTC.

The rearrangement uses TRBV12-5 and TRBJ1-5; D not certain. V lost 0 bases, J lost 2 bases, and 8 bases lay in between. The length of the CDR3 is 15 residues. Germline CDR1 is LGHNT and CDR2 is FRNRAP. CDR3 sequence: CASGLVQGGNQPQHF. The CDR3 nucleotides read TGTGCTAGTGGTTTGGTACAAGGAGGCAATCAGCCCCAGCATTTT.

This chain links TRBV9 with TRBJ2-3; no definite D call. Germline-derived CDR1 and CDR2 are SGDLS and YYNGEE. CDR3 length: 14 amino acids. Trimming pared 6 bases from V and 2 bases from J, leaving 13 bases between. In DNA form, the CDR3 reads TGTGCCAGCAACGGGCGGCTCTTCACAGATACGCAGTATTTT. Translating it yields CASNGRLFTDTQYF.

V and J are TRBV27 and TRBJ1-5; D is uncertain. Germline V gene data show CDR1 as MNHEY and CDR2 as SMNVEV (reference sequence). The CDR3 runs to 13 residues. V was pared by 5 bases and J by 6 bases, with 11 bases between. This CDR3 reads CASSLRTFQPQHF. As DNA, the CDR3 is TGTGCCAGCAGTCTTCGGACGTTTCAGCCCCAGCATTTT.

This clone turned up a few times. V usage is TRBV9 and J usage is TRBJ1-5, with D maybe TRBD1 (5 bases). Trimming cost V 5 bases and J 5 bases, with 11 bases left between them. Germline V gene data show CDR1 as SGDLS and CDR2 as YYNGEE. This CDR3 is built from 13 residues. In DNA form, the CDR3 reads TGTGCCAGCAGTGGCGCGGGGGATCAGCCCCAGCATTTT. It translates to CASSGAGDQPQHF. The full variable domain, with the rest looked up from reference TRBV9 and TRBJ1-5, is DSGVTQTPKHLITATGQRVTLRCSPRSGDLSVYWYQQSLDQGLQFLIQYYNGEERAKGNILERFSAQQFPDLHSELNLSSLELGDSALYFCASSGAGDQPQHFGDGTRLSIL.

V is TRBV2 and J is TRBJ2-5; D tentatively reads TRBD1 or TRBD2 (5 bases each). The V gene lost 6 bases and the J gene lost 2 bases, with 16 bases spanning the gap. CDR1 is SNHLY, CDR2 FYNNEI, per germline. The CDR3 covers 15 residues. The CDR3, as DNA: TGTGCCAGCAGCCCCTTGGGGGAGAGGCAAGAGACCCAGTACTTC. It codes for CASSPLGERQETQYF. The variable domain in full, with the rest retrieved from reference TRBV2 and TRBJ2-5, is EPEVTQTPSHQVTQMGQEVILRCVPISNHLYFYWYRQILGQKVEFLVSFYNNEISEKSEIFDDQFSVERPDGSNFTLKIRSTKLEDSAMYFCASSPLGERQETQYFGPGTRLLVL.